The rows below give T cell receptor beta chains drawn from one sample of a study of T cells after yellow fever vaccination. Using its own MiXCR run on the 5' RACE reads, TCRdb lists one record per CDR3 protein. The sample contains about 110,000 distinct CDR3 sequences, under 9% of which appear only once. This specimen was CD8+ T cells sorted from PBMCs, taken 45 days after the yellow fever booster vaccination. The source of these receptors is a man aged 30 to 45 who received the YFV17D yellow fever vaccine. Each CDR3 is given without its conserved first and last residue.

j_gene: TRBJ2-7; v_gene: TRBV9; CDR3aa: ASSPGTSGSNEQY
j_gene: TRBJ2-1; v_gene: TRBV20-1; CDR3aa: SASAGFSNEQF
j_gene: TRBJ2-1; v_gene: TRBV12-3/TRBV12-4; CDR3aa: ASSSGLYSYNEQF
j_gene: TRBJ2-1; v_gene: TRBV25-1; CDR3aa: ASSDGRARPYNEQF
j_gene: TRBJ2-7; v_gene: TRBV5-6; CDR3aa: ASSLVGQEHYEQY
j_gene: TRBJ2-5; v_gene: TRBV15; CDR3aa: ATSRALRAQETQY
j_gene: TRBJ1-2; v_gene: TRBV7-9; CDR3aa: ASSSTGQKNYGYT
j_gene: TRBJ2-5; v_gene: TRBV6-5; CDR3aa: ASSYSTSGSETQY
j_gene: TRBJ1-1; v_gene: TRBV11-2; CDR3aa: ASSLGGLAEAF
j_gene: TRBJ2-1; v_gene: TRBV9; CDR3aa: ASSLRRDRDVNEQF
j_gene: TRBJ2-1; v_gene: TRBV6-4; CDR3aa: ASSEGLTGGNEQF
j_gene: TRBJ2-7; v_gene: TRBV20-1; CDR3aa: SARPTDRDYEQY
j_gene: TRBJ2-7; v_gene: TRBV20-1; CDR3aa: SARDFTGSYEQY
j_gene: TRBJ2-1; v_gene: TRBV6-5; CDR3aa: ASSYSTGSYNEQF
j_gene: TRBJ2-1; v_gene: TRBV2; CDR3aa: ASTTLGASYNEQF
j_gene: TRBJ2-3; v_gene: TRBV5-1; CDR3aa: ASSLALAGDTDTQY
j_gene: TRBJ2-5; v_gene: TRBV7-9; CDR3aa: ASNIGGDVEKETQY
j_gene: TRBJ2-5; v_gene: TRBV20-1; CDR3aa: SAFLGGEGTQY
j_gene: TRBJ2-2; v_gene: TRBV7-9; CDR3aa: ASSAGSGELF
j_gene: TRBJ2-7; v_gene: TRBV9; CDR3aa: ASSPGTVSYEQY
j_gene: TRBJ1-1; v_gene: TRBV15; CDR3aa: ATSRLFGTGEGTEAF
j_gene: TRBJ2-1; v_gene: TRBV6-2/TRBV6-3; CDR3aa: ASSFSFNEQF
j_gene: TRBJ2-5; v_gene: TRBV6-2/TRBV6-3; CDR3aa: ASSSGLDETQY
j_gene: TRBJ2-5; v_gene: TRBV6-1; CDR3aa: ASSVGTGLETQY
j_gene: TRBJ2-2; v_gene: TRBV5-4; CDR3aa: ASSPTAGGELF
j_gene: TRBJ2-6; v_gene: TRBV9; CDR3aa: ASKEGSGANVLT
j_gene: TRBJ2-1; v_gene: TRBV9; CDR3aa: ASSVAGGENEQF
j_gene: TRBJ2-5; v_gene: TRBV14; CDR3aa: ASSHQDREETQY
j_gene: TRBJ2-3; v_gene: TRBV7-8; CDR3aa: ASSNRAHTDTQY
j_gene: TRBJ1-3; v_gene: TRBV6-5; CDR3aa: ASPRGDPGNTIY
j_gene: TRBJ2-5; v_gene: TRBV9; CDR3aa: ASSVGSSRETQY
j_gene: TRBJ2-3; v_gene: TRBV7-2; CDR3aa: ASSLGAGRDTQY
j_gene: TRBJ2-7; v_gene: TRBV4-3; CDR3aa: ASSQDLQHQEPHEQY
j_gene: TRBJ2-5; v_gene: TRBV24-1; CDR3aa: ATSDSSGSGVETQY
j_gene: TRBJ2-1; v_gene: TRBV7-9; CDR3aa: AGDTKGGPSYNEQF
j_gene: TRBJ2-2; v_gene: TRBV9; CDR3aa: ASSVAGGPGELF
j_gene: TRBJ1-1; v_gene: TRBV28; CDR3aa: ASSLRNTEAF
j_gene: TRBJ2-7; v_gene: TRBV11-2; CDR3aa: ASSPKSPQASGSYEQY
j_gene: TRBJ2-2; v_gene: TRBV12-3/TRBV12-4; CDR3aa: ASRGGARRAGELF
j_gene: TRBJ2-1; v_gene: TRBV6-1; CDR3aa: ASGIAGVSEQF
j_gene: TRBJ2-7; v_gene: TRBV10-3; CDR3aa: AERTGGYEQY
j_gene: TRBJ2-1; v_gene: TRBV6-1; CDR3aa: ASSITGGDEQF
j_gene: TRBJ2-7; v_gene: TRBV4-2; CDR3aa: ASSQEYGSGYEQY
j_gene: TRBJ2-7; v_gene: TRBV20-1; CDR3aa: SARGELAGSYEQY
j_gene: TRBJ2-3; v_gene: TRBV5-6; CDR3aa: ASSSPGYYTDTQY
j_gene: TRBJ2-7; v_gene: TRBV9; CDR3aa: ASSVSGRAPYEQY
j_gene: TRBJ1-2; v_gene: TRBV20-1; CDR3aa: SARRALQIYGYT
j_gene: TRBJ2-3; v_gene: TRBV7-2; CDR3aa: ASSLARPSGISTDTQY
j_gene: TRBJ1-5; v_gene: TRBV7-8; CDR3aa: ASSFSSFGTGSEDNQPQH
j_gene: TRBJ2-7; v_gene: TRBV5-1; CDR3aa: ASSGGDSLYEQY
j_gene: TRBJ1-1; v_gene: TRBV27; CDR3aa: ASSLSATAPEAF
j_gene: TRBJ2-3; v_gene: TRBV9; CDR3aa: ASSVGSGLTATDTQY
j_gene: TRBJ2-7; v_gene: TRBV4-3; CDR3aa: ASSQDEDNRPYEQY
j_gene: TRBJ2-5; v_gene: TRBV7-9; CDR3aa: ASSSGNQETQY